This T cell receptor beta chain was identified in a study of metastatic and nonmetastatic thyroid tumors. Prior to thyroid surgery, none of the patients had received any treatment. As processed by the authors: CDR3 was compared across clinicopathological groups, and the resulting differences were used to build a distant-metastasis classifier for papillary thyroid cancer. TCRdb re-called clones via MiXCR from the PCR reads. V and J calls and clone size were set by TCRdb, not the authors. The sample records approximately 15,000 clones, about 23% being singletons. The CDR3 totals 14 residues. Between the trimmed V and J ends, which lost 3 bases and 2 bases, there was a span of 8 bases. Germline V CDR1 and CDR2: WNHNN, SYGVQD (reference sequence). This clone was detected a few times.

The TCR was taken from a female donor with papillary thyroid cancer or a benign thyroid nodule (not recorded which). Some clones in this sample may be carry-over from other donors' samples. The sequencing sample was made of tumor tissue. The rearrangement links TRBV10-1 to TRBJ2-1; D gene unclear. The CDR3 spells CASSDLDPYNEQFF. Here the CDR3 DNA reads TGCGCCAGCAGTGATTTAGACCCCTACAATGAGCAGTTCTTC.